Detailed here is one T cell receptor (beta chain). The record originates from a study of cytomegalovirus exposure and HLA in healthy donors. With 60 Vbeta and 13 Jbeta primers, the PCR was carried out. Some clones are missing from TCRdb's copy, which holds only in-frame ones; the method was immunoSEQ multiplex PCR. The data contain approximately 140,000 clones, more than 75% of them singletons. Sequenced: PBMCs. The receptor was isolated from a female donor in good health and CMV-seronegative.

Here the CDR3 reads CASSLSRLRAMDTEAFF. CDR3 sequence (DNA): TGTGCCAGCAGCTTATCCCGCCTCCGAGCTATGGACACTGAAGCTTTCTTT. This chain uses TRBV11-2 with TRBJ1-1; D gene uncertain. The length of the CDR3 is 17 residues. V gave up 2 bases and J gave up 3 bases, with 19 bases separating them. Germline V lookup: CDR1 SGHAT, CDR2 FQNNGV.